The subject of this entry is one TCR beta chain. The data stem from a study of blood T cell repertoires in COVID-19. Study context: T cells, B-cell-depleted T cells, or PBMCs supplied cDNA or gDNA.

Clones were read by immunoSEQ multiplex PCR, and TCRdb kept only the in-frame ones, dropping some. The table has some 390,000 clones, around 87% seen once. The CDR3 is 13 residues long. Germline-derived CDR1 and CDR2 are SGHAT and FQDESV (reference sequence). The V end was cut by 5 bases, the J end by 1 base, with 8 bases between. The source of this sequence is a human donor in a cohort sampled during active COVID-19. Sequencing was performed on peripheral blood. The chain is built from TRBV11-1 and TRBJ1-1; D is unclear. The CDR3 nucleotides read TGTGCCAGCAGCCCCGGAGCGAACACTGAAGCTTTCTTT. Protein sequence: CASSPGANTEAFF. Based on the CDR3 plus reference TRBV11-1 and TRBJ1-1, the full variable domain is EAEVAQSPRYKITEKSQAVAFWCDPISGHATLYWYRQILGQGPELLVQFQDESVVDDSQLPKDRFSAERLKGVDSTLKIQPAELGDSAMYLCASSPGANTEAFFGQGTRLTVV.